The 14 T cell receptor beta chains below all came from one sample that was sequenced in a study of shared T cell receptors in the human thymus. Some clones are missing from TCRdb's copy, which holds only in-frame ones; the method was immunoSEQ multiplex PCR. The table lists 55,000 to 75,000 clones, roughly 96% of them singletons. Sequencing was done on a sample of thymocytes. All receptors derive from a human donor.

This chain links TRBV28 with TRBJ2-4; unclear D gene. Germline V CDR1 and CDR2: MDHEN, SYDVKM. The CDR3 extends over 15 amino acids. Trimming stripped 3 bases from V and 0 bases from J, with 9 bases between. As DNA, the CDR3 is TGTGCCAGCAGTTTCTTTCCCCTAGCCAAAAACATTCAGTACTTC. Translation gives CASSFFPLAKNIQYF.

The rearrangement links TRBV2 to TRBJ1-5; 9 nucleotides match TRBD1. The CDR3 totals 15 residues. V lost 5 bases and J lost 3; bases outside the gene matches: 5. Germline CDR1 SNHLY, CDR2 FYNNEI. The CDR3 region has the DNA TGTGCCAGCAGTCCCGGGACAGGGATCAATCAGCCCCAGCATTTT. Amino acid sequence: CASSPGTGINQPQHF.

The chain combines TRBV7-2 with TRBJ2-7; D not certain. With 5 bases removed from V and 5 bases from J, the gap between germline ends came to 16 bases. Germline V gene data show CDR1 as SGHTA and CDR2 as FQGNSA. There are 14 residues in the CDR3. The CDR3 DNA follows: TGTGCCAGCAGCCCCCTCGGGCAGATCGACGAGCAGTACTTC. Residues: CASSPLGQIDEQYF.

In this sample, this clone turned up once. Here the CDR3 reads CAWKLAGTNTGELFF. CDR3 DNA sequence: TGTGCCTGGAAGCTAGCGGGAACAAACACCGGGGAGCTGTTTTTT. The J gene is TRBJ2-2, the V gene TRBV30; 9 bases fit TRBD2. V lost 4 bases to trimming and J lost 2 bases; unmatched junction nucleotides: 5. The V gene's germline CDR1 is GTSNPN and CDR2 SVGIG (reference sequence). CDR3 size: 15 residues.

The chain links TRBV16 to TRBJ1-5; D gene unclear. V lost 7 bases, J lost 0 bases, and 13 bases lay in between. CDR3 length: 15 residues. Germline loops: CDR1 KGHSY, CDR2 FQNENV. The chain's CDR3 is CASTHMEDSNQPQHF. DNA of the CDR3: TGTGCCAGCACCCATATGGAGGATAGCAATCAGCCCCAGCATTTT.

CDR3 amino acids: CASSSGLHDDTEAFF. CDR3 nucleotide sequence: TGTGCCAGCAGCTCAGGATTACACGATGACACTGAAGCTTTCTTT. The chain is built from TRBV7-8 and TRBJ1-1; D gene ambiguous. The V and J ends lost 4 bases and 3 bases respectively, with 15 bases between them. Germline V gene data show CDR1 as SGHVS and CDR2 as FQNEAQ. The length of the CDR3 is 15 residues.

The rearrangement uses TRBV7-3 and TRBJ2-5; D not certain. The V end lost 5 bases, the J end lost 6 bases, and 13 bases lay between the germline ends. This CDR3 region has 13 residues. The V gene's germline CDR1 is SGHTA and CDR2 FQGTGA. The CDR3 loop is CASSPTSRQTQYF. In nucleotides, the CDR3 is TGTGCCAGCAGCCCCACCTCACGACAGACCCAGTACTTC.

The genes are TRBV5-1 and TRBJ1-3; the D gene is possibly TRBD1 (5 bases). With 3 bases removed from V and 0 bases from J, the gap between germline ends came to 16 bases. Germline CDR1 is SGHRS and CDR2 is YFSETQ. CDR3 length: 17 amino acids. In DNA form, the CDR3 reads TGCGCCAGCAGCTCGGGGCAGGGCGCCTACTCTGGAAACACCATATATTTT. Protein sequence: CASSSGQGAYSGNTIYF.

The chain employs TRBV30 and TRBJ1-6; weak D call: TRBD1 (6 bases). V shed 4 bases and J shed 3 bases, with 10 bases lying between them. The CDR3 is made up of 14 amino acids. Germline V gives CDR1 GTSNPN, CDR2 SVGIG (reference sequence). As DNA, the CDR3 is TGTGCCTGGATGCACAGGGTCTATAATTCACCCCTCCACTTT. This codes for CAWMHRVYNSPLHF.

The chain has TRBV7-7 and TRBJ2-1; 10 bases map to TRBD2. Germline values: CDR1 SSHAT, CDR2 FNYEAQ (reference sequence). V trimming: 7 bases; J trimming: 6 bases; junction bases outside the gene matches: 6. This CDR3 region has 14 residues. The CDR3 region is CASTPGLAFNEQFF. The CDR3 bases are TGTGCCAGCACTCCGGGACTAGCGTTCAATGAGCAGTTCTTC.

The J gene is TRBJ2-7, the V gene TRBV7-8; TRBD1 is a possible D gene (5 bases). The CDR3 totals 14 residues. Trimming removed 5 bases at V and 7 bases at J, with 18 bases between. Germline V gene data show CDR1 as SGHVS and CDR2 as FQNEAQ. The CDR3 region has the DNA TGTGCCAGCAGCCTTAGCCCGACAGATTTAGAGCAGTACTTC. Its protein product is CASSLSPTDLEQYF.

The chain couples TRBV7-7 to TRBJ2-5; the D gene is possibly TRBD2 (6 bases). V shed 6 bases and J shed 1 base, with 12 bases lying between them. CDR1 and CDR2 (germline): SSHAT, FNYEAQ (reference sequence). The CDR3 is 14 residues long. The CDR3 region has the DNA TGTGCCAGCAGTCGTGGACTACCCCAAGAGACCCAGTACTTC. Its translation: CASSRGLPQETQYF.

The chain links TRBV7-2 to TRBJ1-2; D is possibly TRBD1 (5 bases). Trimming stripped 3 bases from V and 0 bases from J, with 11 bases between. CDR1 and CDR2 from the germline V gene are SGHTA and FQGNSA. The CDR3 is 15 residues long. The DNA for the CDR3 is TGTGCCAGCAGCTTTGACAGTGAAGCTAACTATGGCTACACCTTC. Its protein product is CASSFDSEANYGYTF.

This chain uses TRBV2 with TRBJ1-1; D perhaps matches TRBD1 (5 bases). In germline, CDR1 is SNHLY, CDR2 FYNNEI. The CDR3 consists of 11 residues. Trimming shortened V by 8 bases and J by 11 bases, and 15 bases separated the two germline ends. CDR3 in DNA: TGTGCCAGCCTACCTCAGGGCTGGGCTTTCTTT. Its protein is CASLPQGWAFF.